The 16 T cell receptor beta chains below all came from one sample that was sequenced in a study of T cell responses to AZD1222 COVID-19 vaccine. Assay used: immunoSEQ multiplex PCR; TCRdb lists only in-frame clones, some missing. The repertoire holds approximately 100,000 clones, about 89% seen once, with around 17% in the top ten. Sequenced material: peripheral blood, taken on day 0 of AZD1222 vaccination. The source is an adult in good health.

The rearrangement links TRBV27 to TRBJ2-2, with 8 bases matching TRBD2. The CDR3 is 13 amino acids. V was pared by 6 bases and J by 5 bases, with 2 bases of the junction left unmatched. The germline V gene has CDR1 MNHEY and CDR2 SMNVEV (reference sequence). The CDR3 DNA follows: TGTGCCAGCAGGCGGGGGGTGACCGGGGAGCTGTTTTTT. Protein sequence: CASRRGVTGELFF.

The rearrangement links TRBV4-1 to TRBJ2-7; 8 bases align to TRBD1. The CDR3 sequence is 15 residues long. Unmatched junction bases numbered 6, after V lost 2 bases and J lost 3 bases. Germline CDR1 reads MGHRA; CDR2 reads YSYEKL. Written as DNA, the CDR3 is TGCGCCAGCAGCCAACTTCAGGGGGCGGGCTACGAGCAGTACTTC. Translated: CASSQLQGAGYEQYF.

CDR3 amino acids: CASSLAKDYEQYF. The CDR3 coding sequence is TGCGCCAGCAGCTTGGCCAAGGACTACGAGCAGTACTTC. The chain couples TRBV5-1 to TRBJ2-7; D remains unclear. The CDR3 is made up of 13 amino acids. Between the trimmed V and J ends, which lost 0 bases and 3 bases, there was a span of 7 bases. From germline, CDR1 is SGHRS and CDR2 YFSETQ.

The chain couples TRBV19 to TRBJ2-2, with D perhaps TRBD1 or TRBD2 (5 bases each). Germline-derived CDR1 and CDR2 are LNHDA and SQIVND (reference sequence). The CDR3 covers 16 residues. V lost 7 bases to trimming and J lost 1 base, with 16 bases between them. Here the CDR3 DNA reads TGTGCCAGTAAGAGCTGGGGGTACCAGAACACCGGGGAGCTGTTTTTT. This translates into CASKSWGYQNTGELFF.

The gene calls are TRBV9 and TRBJ1-6, with D maybe TRBD1 (5 bases). Germline values: CDR1 SGDLS, CDR2 YYNGEE. Trimming stripped 1 base from V and 11 bases from J, with 10 bases between. The length of the CDR3 is 13 residues. This CDR3 is CASSVQGLAPLHF. DNA of the CDR3: TGTGCCAGCAGCGTACAGGGTTTAGCACCCCTCCACTTT.

This clone was seen only once. The chain joins TRBV19 to TRBJ2-7; possibly TRBD1 for D (5 bases). The CDR3 spans 14 residues. With 7 bases removed from V and 7 bases from J, the gap between germline ends came to 20 bases. Germline CDR1 reads LNHDA; CDR2 reads SQIVND (reference sequence). The CDR3 is CASKLTVGSWEQYF. CDR3 DNA sequence: TGTGCCAGTAAATTGACAGTCGGATCGTGGGAGCAGTACTTC.

The V and J genes are TRBV5-4 and TRBJ1-2, with D possibly matching TRBD1 (5 bases). The germline V and J ends were trimmed by 1 base and 4 bases, with 14 bases remaining between them. The CDR3 consists of 15 residues. Germline CDR1 reads SGHNT; CDR2 reads YYREEE (reference sequence). The CDR3 nucleotides read TGTGCCAGCAGCTTGTGGAGTGCTGGGGGCTATGGCTACACCTTC. This encodes CASSLWSAGGYGYTF.

The rearrangement links TRBV5-1 to TRBJ2-1; 10 positions agree with TRBD2. V shed 1 base, J shed 7 bases, and the junction held 5 bases outside the gene matches. The germline gives CDR1 SGHRS, CDR2 YFSETQ. The CDR3 runs 15 residues. The CDR3 spells CASSLLAGAGNEQFF. For the CDR3, the DNA is TGCGCCAGCAGCTTGCTAGCGGGAGCCGGGAATGAGCAGTTCTTC.

This chain connects TRBV5-8 to TRBJ2-7; 9 positions match TRBD2. The CDR3 is 17 amino acids. The junction had 14 bases not matched to a gene; V was cut back by 5 bases and J by 2 bases. Germline loops: CDR1 SGHTS, CDR2 YDEGEE. This chain's CDR3 is CASRFKPGLAGTYEQYF. CDR3 bases: TGTGCCAGCAGATTCAAACCAGGTCTAGCGGGAACCTACGAGCAGTACTTC.

The CDR3 DNA reads TGTGCCAGCAGCCGCGGGGGGCTGTCCTACGAGCAGTACTTC. Its protein product is CASSRGGLSYEQYF. The chain couples TRBV5-5 to TRBJ2-7; 8 bases line up with TRBD2. With V trimmed by 4 bases and J by 1 base, 4 bases remained unmatched. Per germline, CDR1 SGHKS and CDR2 YYEKEE (reference sequence). The CDR3 has 14 residues.

This sequence joins TRBV27 and TRBJ1-4; D is undetermined. The CDR3 covers 13 residues. Germline V gives CDR1 MNHEY, CDR2 SMNVEV (reference sequence). V was clipped by 4 bases and J by 0 bases, with 3 bases between them. CDR3 sequence (DNA): TGTGCCAGCAGTTCAGCAACTAATGAAAAACTGTTTTTT. Translation gives CASSSATNEKLFF.

As DNA, the CDR3 is TGTGCCAGCAGCTTAATCGAGACCGACTTCTATGGCTACACCTTC. Translation gives CASSLIETDFYGYTF. The chain couples TRBV11-2 to TRBJ1-2; D is unclear. Trimming left V 2 bases short and J 4 bases short, with 14 bases between. This CDR3 spans 15 amino acids. Germline V gives CDR1 SGHAT, CDR2 FQNNGV.

This chain connects TRBV7-9 to TRBJ1-3, with a weak D call TRBD1 (6 bases). Germline V lookup: CDR1 SEHNR, CDR2 FQNEAQ (reference sequence). Trimming removed 1 base at V and 0 bases at J, with 13 bases between. The CDR3 totals 17 residues. In DNA, the CDR3 is TGTGCCAGCAGCTTAGTCCCAGGGGCTCACTCTGGAAACACCATATATTTT. This encodes CASSLVPGAHSGNTIYF.

The chain links TRBV2 to TRBJ1-6; 7 nucleotides match TRBD1. V shed 4 bases and J 9 bases; nucleotides not matched to a gene: 6. The germline V gene has CDR1 SNHLY and CDR2 FYNNEI. There are 14 residues in the CDR3. The CDR3 spells CASSGQGQGSPLHF. The CDR3 DNA is TGTGCCAGCAGTGGACAGGGCCAGGGTTCACCCCTCCACTTT.

CDR3 region: CSAGTGEQYF. DNA of the CDR3: TGCAGCGCCGGGACAGGAGAGCAGTACTTC. J is TRBJ2-7 and V is TRBV29-1, with TRBD1 identical over 8 bases. V was pared by 7 bases and J by 7 bases, with 3 bases of the junction left unmatched. The CDR3 is 10 amino acids. The V gene's germline CDR1 is SQVTM and CDR2 ANQGSEA.

The rearrangement joins TRBV3-1 (or the pseudogene TRBV3-2) to TRBJ1-5, with no clear D. Germline loops: CDR1 LGHDT, CDR2 YNNKEL (reference sequence). The CDR3 is 13 amino acids. Trimming removed 3 bases from V and 2 bases from J, with 5 bases in between. Here the CDR3 reads CASSQGGNQPQHF. DNA of the CDR3: TGTGCCAGCAGCCAGGGTGGCAATCAGCCCCAGCATTTT.